This T cell receptor beta chain came from a study of T cell responses to AZD1222 COVID-19 vaccine. This CDR3 spans 16 amino acids. V was pared by 1 base and J by 1 base, with 5 bases of the junction left unmatched. Germline V gene sequence: CDR1 MDHEN, CDR2 SYDVKM. Broader study findings: Increased Spike-specific TCR breadth and depth were observed after two AZD1222 doses. Clonal diversity was possibly underestimated, and white British individuals and females predominated among donors.

Method: immunoSEQ multiplex PCR; TCRdb's copy keeps in-frame clones and lacks some. The sample has 99,000 or so clones; around nine tenths are singletons. Comments on this clone: Its specificity is not known.

V is TRBV28 and J is TRBJ2-7; 9 positions match TRBD2. The sequence was obtained from an adult who received the MenACWY meningococcal vaccine as a control. The sequenced sample was peripheral blood, obtained 28 days after the second dose of the MenACWY control vaccine. Here the CDR3 DNA reads TGTGCCAGCAGTTTATTAGCTAGCGGGGTATCCTACGAGCAGTACTTC. Residues: CASSLLASGVSYEQYF.